These 30 T cell receptor beta chains came from one sample sequenced in a study of cytomegalovirus exposure and HLA in healthy donors. Clones were read by immunoSEQ multiplex PCR, and TCRdb kept only the in-frame ones, dropping some. The data hold 50,000 to 65,000 clones, with about 95% observed a single time. Sequencing input: PBMCs. The receptors were gathered from a woman between 18 and 30 years old in good health and CMV-seronegative.

The CDR3: CASSPGDTQYF. The CDR3 DNA reads TGTGCCAGCAGCCCCGGGGATACGCAGTATTTT. The V and J genes are TRBV6-5 and TRBJ2-3; D is unclear. CDR3 size: 11 residues. Between the trimmed V and J ends, which lost 6 bases and 6 bases, there was a span of 7 bases. Germline CDR1 MNHEY, CDR2 SVGAGI.

The chain uses TRBV6-6 and TRBJ2-2; D possibly corresponds to TRBD1 (7 bases). Trimming left V 5 bases short and J 1 base short, with 14 bases between. This CDR3 is 16 amino acids long. From germline, CDR1 is MNHNY and CDR2 SVGAGI (reference sequence). As DNA, the CDR3 is TGTGCCAGCAGTCCTGGAGGGACAGTGAACACCGGGGAGCTGTTTTTT. Translated, it gives CASSPGGTVNTGELFF.

The CDR3 is CASSERGTSGYTDTQYF. Written as DNA, the CDR3 is TGTGCCAGCAGTGAAAGGGGGACTAGCGGATACACAGATACGCAGTATTTT. The rearrangement uses TRBV6-1 and TRBJ2-3; 11 nucleotides agree with TRBD2. V lost 2 bases, J lost 2 bases, and 6 bases stayed unmatched. Germline V lookup: CDR1 MNHNS, CDR2 SASEGT. The CDR3 totals 17 residues.

DNA of the CDR3: TGTGCCAGCAGCAGGGGTTCGCCCTCTGGAAACACCATATATTTT. It yields the protein CASSRGSPSGNTIYF. J is TRBJ1-3 and V is TRBV6-6, with D possibly matching TRBD1 (6 bases). The CDR3 totals 15 residues. The germline V gene has CDR1 MNHNY and CDR2 SVGAGI (reference sequence). V dropped 6 bases and J dropped 0 bases, with 12 bases sitting between them.

This sequence joins TRBV4-3 and TRBJ1-1; no clear D gene. The CDR3 consists of 13 residues. The V gene lost 4 bases and the J gene lost 1 base, with 7 bases spanning the gap. Germline V gene sequence: CDR1 LGHNA, CDR2 YSLEER. The CDR3 DNA reads as TGCGCCAGCAGCCGAACATGGAACACTGAAGCTTTCTTT. Protein sequence: CASSRTWNTEAFF.

This sequence joins TRBV18 and TRBJ2-5; a weak D match, TRBD2 (6 bases). The CDR3 totals 13 residues. Trimming cost V 4 bases and J 5 bases, with 11 bases left between them. Germline loops: CDR1 KGHSH, CDR2 LQKENI. Here the CDR3 DNA reads TGTGCCAGCTCACGGGGGGAGAGGGAGACCCAGTACTTC. It specifies CASSRGERETQYF.

The gene calls are TRBV6-5 and TRBJ2-5; TRBD2 matches 8 bases. Germline assignment: CDR1 MNHEY and CDR2 SVGAGI. After removal of 11 bases from V and 1 base from J, the junction contained 6 bases not matched to a gene. CDR3 length equals 13 residues. Written as DNA, the CDR3 is TGTGCCGTGGCGGGGGGACGCCAAGAGACCCAGTACTTC. Its protein is CAVAGGRQETQYF.

The chain has TRBV7-9 and TRBJ2-3, with D possibly matching TRBD2 (7 bases). Germline values: CDR1 SEHNR, CDR2 FQNEAQ (reference sequence). V was clipped by 5 bases and J by 2 bases, with 23 bases between them. The CDR3 consists of 18 residues. The CDR3 loop reads CASSAPVGAGAITDTQYF. The DNA for the CDR3 is TGTGCCAGCAGCGCCCCGGTGGGGGCGGGAGCGATCACAGATACGCAGTATTTT.

This clone was seen just once. The chain couples TRBV5-1 to TRBJ2-4, with a weak D call TRBD2 (5 bases). Per the germline V gene, CDR1 is SGHRS and CDR2 is YFSETQ. V dropped 0 bases and J dropped 8 bases, with 9 bases sitting between them. This CDR3 comprises 13 residues. The CDR3 spells CASSLGDGDIQYF. CDR3 sequence (DNA): TGCGCCAGCAGCTTGGGCGACGGGGACATTCAGTACTTC.

The rearrangement joins TRBV4-3 to TRBJ1-3; no clear D. CDR3 size: 15 residues. Trimming removed 4 bases from V and 5 bases from J, with 15 bases in between. Per germline, CDR1 LGHNA and CDR2 YSLEER. The CDR3 sequence is CASSPDGRRRNTIYF. The CDR3 region has the DNA TGCGCCAGCAGCCCTGATGGGCGCAGAAGAAACACCATATATTTT.

V and J are TRBV7-8 and TRBJ2-3, with TRBD2 as a possible D gene (6 bases). The CDR3 runs 19 residues. Germline CDR1 is SGHVS and CDR2 is FQNEAQ. Trimming shortened V by 7 bases and J by 5 bases, and 31 bases separated the two germline ends. The CDR3 DNA follows: TGTGCCAGCACCCAAACCCGGCGGGCGGGACGGTTAGAACAAGATACGCAGTATTTT. Encoded protein: CASTQTRRAGRLEQDTQYF.

The V and J genes are TRBV7-9 and TRBJ2-3; the match to TRBD2 covers 7 bases. The CDR3 contains 17 residues. The junction had 9 bases not matched to a gene; V was cut back by 2 bases and J by 1 base. Per germline, CDR1 SEHNR and CDR2 FQNEAQ (reference sequence). This CDR3 reads CASSLPWEGFGTDTQYF. CDR3 in DNA: TGTGCCAGCAGCTTACCGTGGGAGGGGTTCGGCACAGATACGCAGTATTTT.

V gene TRBV5-1 combines with J gene TRBJ2-2, with D possibly matching TRBD2 (5 bases). Trimming removed 4 bases from V and 6 bases from J, with 10 bases in between. The CDR3 contains 13 residues. CDR1 SGHRS and CDR2 YFSETQ come from the germline V gene. In DNA, the CDR3 is TGCGCCAGCAGCCCCCCCGGGGCCGGGGAGCTGTTTTTT. It encodes CASSPPGAGELFF.

The V gene is TRBV27, the J gene TRBJ2-7; no firm D call. The germline V gene has CDR1 MNHEY and CDR2 SMNVEV (reference sequence). V gave up 6 bases and J gave up 2 bases, with 11 bases separating them. This CDR3 contains 13 residues. CDR3: CASSPTPPYEQYF. The CDR3 DNA is TGTGCCAGCAGCCCCACTCCCCCCTACGAGCAGTACTTC.

The V call is TRBV27, the J call TRBJ2-7, with 7 nucleotides matching TRBD2. Germline V gene sequence: CDR1 MNHEY, CDR2 SMNVEV (reference sequence). The V segment lost 11 bases and the J segment 4 bases; nucleotides outside the gene matches: 8. This CDR3 spans 12 amino acids. Written as DNA, the CDR3 is TGTGCCTCAGGCCCCGGGGGGTACGAGCAGTACTTC. Encoded protein: CASGPGGYEQYF.

The V and J genes are TRBV5-1 and TRBJ2-7; D call uncertain. V lost 3 bases to trimming and J lost 0 bases, with 7 bases between them. This CDR3 comprises 13 residues. Germline V gene data show CDR1 as SGHRS and CDR2 as YFSETQ. In DNA, the CDR3 is TGCGCCAGCAGCTCGCCCAGCTCCTACGAGCAGTACTTC. Protein: CASSSPSSYEQYF. Full variable domain (remainder filled in from reference TRBV5-1 and TRBJ2-7): KAGVTQTPRYLIKTRGQQVTLSCSPISGHRSVSWYQQTPGQGLQFLFEYFSETQRNKGNFPGRFSGRQFSNSRSEMNVSTLELGDSALYLCASSSPSSYEQYFGPGTRLTVT.

The rearrangement uses TRBV15 and TRBJ2-3; the D is unclear. There are 15 residues in the CDR3. CDR1 is LNHNV and CDR2 is YYDKDF in the germline V gene (reference sequence). V lost 1 base and J 2 bases, leaving 10 bases between the germline ends. The DNA of the CDR3 is TGTGCCACCAGCAGAGTGGCCCGAACCACAGATACGCAGTATTTT. Encoded protein: CATSRVARTTDTQYF.

This chain's CDR3 is CASSYSAGLPQLFF. CDR3 coding DNA: TGTGCCAGCAGTTACTCTGCGGGACTACCCCAGCTGTTTTTT. This chain uses TRBV6-5 with TRBJ2-2; TRBD2 matches at 7 bases. The CDR3 extends over 14 amino acids. V gave up 0 bases and J gave up 12 bases; unmatched junction bases: 7. Germline V gene lookup returns CDR1 MNHEY and CDR2 SVGAGI.

This clone came up once. CDR3 DNA: TGTGCCAGCAGCCCACCCCCCAGGGACAGAGACCACAATGAGCAGTTCTTC. Residues: CASSPPPRDRDHNEQFF. This chain uses TRBV7-2 with TRBJ2-1, with 7 bases that match TRBD1. J lost 5 bases, V lost 5 bases, and 15 bases had no gene match. There are 17 residues in the CDR3. CDR1 is SGHTA, CDR2 FQGNSA, per germline. The full variable domain, its missing parts supplied by reference TRBV7-2 and TRBJ2-1, is GAGVSQSPSNKVTEKGKDVELRCDPISGHTALYWYRQSLGQGLEFLIYFQGNSAPDKSGLPSDRFSAERTGGSVSTLTIQRTQQEDSAVYLCASSPPPRDRDHNEQFFGPGTRLTVL.

V is TRBV18 and J is TRBJ2-5; tentative D call: TRBD2 (6 bases). V dropped 6 bases and J dropped 5 bases, with 16 bases sitting between them. The germline V gene encodes CDR1 KGHSH and CDR2 LQKENI. This CDR3 is 14 amino acids long. The CDR3 sequence: CASSPSGVQETQYF. The DNA for the CDR3 is TGTGCCAGCTCCCCTTCGGGGGTCCAGGAGACCCAGTACTTC.

The chain couples TRBV7-3 to TRBJ2-2; D gene unclear. The CDR3 extends over 14 amino acids. Germline V lookup: CDR1 SGHTA, CDR2 FQGTGA. Trimming pared 5 bases from V and 1 base from J, leaving 8 bases between. CDR3 sequence (DNA): TGTGCCAGCAGCCCCCGACTGAACACCGGGGAGCTGTTTTTT. It yields the protein CASSPRLNTGELFF.

The gene calls are TRBV15 and TRBJ2-3; D is perhaps TRBD1 (6 bases). Germline V gives CDR1 LNHNV, CDR2 YYDKDF (reference sequence). The CDR3 sequence is 14 residues long. Trimming left V 5 bases short and J 3 bases short, with 12 bases between. DNA for the CDR3: TGTGCCACCAGCGTATCGGGGACAACAGATACGCAGTATTTT. It codes for CATSVSGTTDTQYF.

J is TRBJ2-7 and V is TRBV6-1; 7 bases fit TRBD1. CDR3 length: 13 residues. Trimming took 6 bases from V and 5 from J; bases not matched to a gene: 7. The germline gives CDR1 MNHNS, CDR2 SASEGT. For the CDR3, the DNA is TGTGCCAGCAGAGAGACAGGGTACAACGAGCAGTACTTC. Translation gives CASRETGYNEQYF.

V gene TRBV13 combines with J gene TRBJ2-5; 10 bases line up with TRBD2. V dropped 5 bases and J dropped 7; count of bases not matched to a gene: 10. The CDR3 has 15 amino acids. The V gene's germline CDR1 is PRHDT and CDR2 FYEKMQ (reference sequence). Written as DNA, the CDR3 is TGTGCCAGCAGCCCCGGACTAGCGGCACCAGGGACCCAGTACTTC. This gives the protein CASSPGLAAPGTQYF.

The chain has TRBV5-4 and TRBJ1-2, with 9 bases aligning to TRBD1. V lost 4 bases to trimming and J lost 2 bases; unmatched junction nucleotides: 6. Germline V CDR1 and CDR2: SGHNT, YYREEE (reference sequence). This CDR3 has 15 amino acids. The CDR3 is CASSPGGTGNYGYTF. CDR3 in DNA: TGTGCCAGCAGCCCGGGGGGGACAGGGAACTATGGCTACACCTTC.

This chain connects TRBV5-4 to TRBJ2-4, with a tentative D call TRBD1 (5 bases). V lost 4 bases to trimming and J lost 1 base, with 12 bases between them. Germline CDR1 and CDR2: SGHNT and YYREEE (reference sequence). The CDR3 is made up of 15 amino acids. CDR3 nucleotides: TGTGCCAGCAGCCCAAGTTCAGGGGCCAAAAACATTCAGTACTTC. This codes for CASSPSSGAKNIQYF.

This rearrangement joins TRBV11-3 to TRBJ2-3; 7 bases are shared with TRBD2. Germline lookup yields CDR1 SGHNT and CDR2 YENEEA. Losses at the gene ends were 5 bases for V and 1 base for J; bases not matched to a gene: 18. The CDR3 has 19 amino acids. In nucleotides, the CDR3 is TGTGCCAGCAGCCCCATCGGTGGGCGGGAGCCCCCGGGCACAGATACGCAGTATTTT. Protein product: CASSPIGGREPPGTDTQYF.

This chain uses TRBV7-8 with TRBJ1-5, with TRBD1 as a possible D gene (5 bases). This CDR3 is built from 13 residues. CDR1 is SGHVS, CDR2 FQNEAQ, per germline. V lost 4 bases to trimming and J lost 11 bases, with 15 bases between them. The CDR3 loop is CASSWGRPRAQHF. CDR3 coding DNA: TGTGCCAGCAGCTGGGGCAGACCCCGGGCCCAGCATTTT.

The rearrangement joins TRBV5-1 to TRBJ2-3, with TRBD1 identical over 7 bases. The CDR3 is 14 residues long. Trimming cost V 3 bases and J 2 bases; bases outside gene matches: 3. From germline, CDR1 is SGHRS and CDR2 YFSETQ. The CDR3 spells CASSWDRVTDTQYF. In DNA form, the CDR3 reads TGCGCCAGCAGCTGGGACAGAGTCACAGATACGCAGTATTTT.

The chain links TRBV28 to TRBJ1-1, with D perhaps TRBD1 (6 bases). This CDR3 region has 14 residues. In germline, CDR1 is MDHEN, CDR2 SYDVKM. V lost 5 bases to trimming and J lost 4 bases, with 14 bases between them. CDR3 sequence (DNA): TGTGCCAGCAGTCCAGGGGCCCTCCTCACTGAAGCTTTCTTT. This gives the protein CASSPGALLTEAFF. The full variable domain, completed using reference TRBV28 and TRBJ1-1, is DVKVTQSSRYLVKRTGEKVFLECVQDMDHENMFWYRQDPGLGLRLIYFSYDVKMKEKGDIPEGYSVSREKKERFSLILESASTNQTSMYLCASSPGALLTEAFFGQGTRLTVV.